The clone carrying this T cell receptor (beta chain) is a singleton in its sample. The V gene's germline CDR1 is SQVTM and CDR2 ANQGSEA. V shed 5 bases and J 4 bases; nucleotides not matched to a gene: 2. The CDR3 totals 14 residues. The data originate from a study of blood T cell repertoires in COVID-19. As for the study in general: Donors in the United States, Italy and Spain gave samples during acute or convalescent COVID-19.

Under the authors' procedure: Amplified reference gene primers provided the basis for estimating nucleated cell counts. Produced via immunoSEQ multiplex PCR; TCRdb's table is partial and in-frame only. Clone size and V and J calls were adopted from that table, with D and trimming inferred from the DNA. The table shows roughly 500,000 clones, with 88% occurring only once. This TCR derives from a woman aged 40 to 49 who had recovered from COVID-19. This chain joins TRBV29-1 and TRBJ2-1; 13 positions agree with TRBD2. Sequenced: PBMCs or T cells enriched from blood (not recorded which). In DNA, the CDR3 is TGCAGCGTTCTACTAGCGGGAGGGTACAATGAGCAGTTCTTC. This translates into CSVLLAGGYNEQFF.